One and the same sample provided the 27 T cell receptor beta chains below, sequenced in a study of blood T cell repertoires in COVID-19. Clones were sequenced by immunoSEQ multiplex PCR, and TCRdb holds only the in-frame ones, with some missing. The sample shows 50,000 to 55,000 clones, approximately 85% of them seen only once. Sequences were obtained from peripheral blood. The origin of the receptors is a man aged 60-69 years with acute or convalescent COVID-19.

This clone is a singleton in its sample. The V call is TRBV11-2, the J call TRBJ2-5; 7 bases agree with TRBD2. The CDR3 is 15 amino acids. The V segment lost 2 bases and the J segment 1 base; nucleotides outside the gene matches: 4. In germline, CDR1 is SGHAT, CDR2 FQNNGV. The CDR3 DNA is TGTGCCAGCAGCTTACGGGGGGAGAGCCAAGAGACCCAGTACTTC. Translated: CASSLRGESQETQYF. Complete variable domain (other parts from reference TRBV11-2 and TRBJ2-5): EAGVAQSPRYKIIEKRQSVAFWCNPISGHATLYWYQQILGQGPKLLIQFQNNGVVDDSQLPKDRFSAERLKGVDSTLKIQPAKLEDSAVYLCASSLRGESQETQYFGPGTRLLVL.

This chain links TRBV11-2 with TRBJ2-7; TRBD2 agrees at 8 bases. Germline values: CDR1 SGHAT, CDR2 FQNNGV. The CDR3 runs to 15 residues. The V segment lost 7 bases and the J segment 2 bases; nucleotides outside the gene matches: 10. CDR3: CASNYLAGYAYEQYF. The CDR3 DNA sequence: TGTGCCAGCAATTATTTAGCGGGATACGCCTACGAGCAGTACTTC. Supplemented by reference TRBV11-2 and TRBJ2-7, the full variable domain reads EAGVAQSPRYKIIEKRQSVAFWCNPISGHATLYWYQQILGQGPKLLIQFQNNGVVDDSQLPKDRFSAERLKGVDSTLKIQPAKLEDSAVYLCASNYLAGYAYEQYFGPGTRLTVT.

The V gene is TRBV3-1 (or the pseudogene TRBV3-2), the J gene TRBJ1-5, with no clear D. Between the trimmed V and J ends, which lost 4 bases and 3 bases, there was a span of 13 bases. Germline CDR1 and CDR2: LGHDT and YNNKEL (reference sequence). The CDR3 runs to 15 residues. The chain's CDR3 is CASSPGRVHNQPQHF. In DNA form, the CDR3 reads TGTGCCAGCAGCCCGGGAAGGGTTCACAATCAGCCCCAGCATTTT.

This chain links TRBV5-1 with TRBJ2-1; 10 positions agree with TRBD2. The CDR3 contains 15 residues. Germline V gene sequence: CDR1 SGHRS, CDR2 YFSETQ. V lost 4 bases, J lost 4 bases, and 5 bases stayed unmatched. CDR3 loop: CASSRLAGAYNEQFF. The CDR3 nucleotides read TGCGCCAGCAGCAGGCTAGCGGGAGCTTACAATGAGCAGTTCTTC.

The V gene is TRBV11-1, the J gene TRBJ2-7; 9 nucleotides agree with TRBD2. Trimming cost V 0 bases and J 6 bases; bases outside gene matches: 12. CDR1 and CDR2 from the germline V gene are SGHAT and FQDESV (reference sequence). The CDR3 has 17 residues. CDR3 DNA: TGTGCCAGCAGCTTAGCGGCTTATAGCGGGAGATTAGGCGAGCAGTACTTC. The encoded protein is CASSLAAYSGRLGEQYF.

The chain employs TRBV5-4 and TRBJ1-2; 7 nucleotides align to TRBD1. J gave up 8 bases and V 1 base, and 5 bases lay outside the gene matches. Germline CDR1 and CDR2: SGHNT and YYREEE (reference sequence). The CDR3 is 13 amino acids. The CDR3 region is CASSLTGVGGYTF. The CDR3, as DNA: TGTGCCAGCAGCTTGACAGGGGTAGGGGGCTACACCTTC. Supplemented by reference TRBV5-4 and TRBJ1-2, the full variable domain reads ETGVTQSPTHLIKTRGQQVTLRCSSQSGHNTVSWYQQALGQGPQFIFQYYREEENGRGNFPPRFSGLQFPNYSSELNVNALELDDSALYLCASSLTGVGGYTFGSGTRLTVV.

The sample holds a few counts of this clone. The CDR3 region is CASSVGQGGAGNTIYF. CDR3 DNA: TGTGCCAGCAGCGTAGGACAGGGGGGCGCTGGAAACACCATATATTTT. This chain connects TRBV9 to TRBJ1-3; 9 nucleotides align to TRBD1. The germline V gene has CDR1 SGDLS and CDR2 YYNGEE. There are 16 residues in the CDR3. Trimming cost V 0 bases and J 2 bases; bases outside gene matches: 3.

This rearrangement joins TRBV2 to TRBJ2-1; 7 bases are a match to TRBD1. The V gene end was trimmed by 6 bases and the J gene end by 9 bases; junction bases not matched to a gene: 11. There are 14 residues in the CDR3. The germline CDR1 and CDR2 sequences are SNHLY and FYNNEI. DNA of the CDR3: TGTGCCAGCAGAACAGGGGCCGCCTATCGTGAGCAGTTCTTC. Its translation is CASRTGAAYREQFF.

The chain joins TRBV27 to TRBJ1-2; 7 bases are a match to TRBD1. This CDR3 has 15 residues. Germline CDR1 is MNHEY and CDR2 is SMNVEV (reference sequence). The ends lost 5 bases at V and 2 bases at J; junction bases unmatched: 8. CDR3 in amino acids: CASSPDREGNYGYTF. The CDR3 nucleotides read TGTGCCAGCAGTCCCGACAGGGAAGGCAACTATGGCTACACCTTC.

CDR3 loop: CASSQDLGGLADNEQFF. The CDR3 nucleotides are TGCGCCAGCAGCCAAGATCTGGGAGGACTAGCGGACAATGAGCAGTTCTTC. The rearrangement uses TRBV4-1 and TRBJ2-1, with 10 positions matching TRBD2. The trim removed 0 bases at V and 5 bases at J, leaving 7 bases unmatched. Germline V gene data show CDR1 as MGHRA and CDR2 as YSYEKL. CDR3 length: 17 residues.

The V call is TRBV20-1, the J call TRBJ2-3; D perhaps matches TRBD1 (5 bases). The germline CDR1 and CDR2 sequences are DFQATT and SNEGSKA (reference sequence). V lost 5 bases, J lost 8 bases, and 8 bases lay in between. This CDR3 comprises 10 residues. The CDR3 spells CSAWGRTQYF. The CDR3 coding sequence is TGCAGTGCTTGGGGCCGTACGCAGTATTTT.

J is TRBJ1-5 and V is TRBV15; 9 bases fit TRBD1. Germline-derived CDR1 and CDR2 are LNHNV and YYDKDF (reference sequence). J was trimmed by 7 bases and V by 1 base; bases with no gene match: 8. There are 16 residues in the CDR3. The CDR3 sequence: CATSRGRGTGRQPQHF. CDR3 sequence (DNA): TGTGCCACCAGCAGAGGTAGGGGGACAGGGAGGCAGCCCCAGCATTTT.

This chain joins TRBV19 and TRBJ1-2; D gene ambiguous. V lost 5 bases to trimming and J lost 5 bases, with 9 bases between them. The CDR3 has 12 residues. CDR1 and CDR2 (germline): LNHDA, SQIVND (reference sequence). The CDR3 region is CASSWQLYGYTF. The DNA for the CDR3 is TGTGCCAGTAGTTGGCAGTTATATGGCTACACCTTC.

The chain recombines TRBV19 with TRBJ1-5, with D possibly matching TRBD1 (5 bases). The V end lost 5 bases, the J end lost 2 bases, and 19 bases lay between the germline ends. CDR1 and CDR2 from the germline V gene are LNHDA and SQIVND (reference sequence). The CDR3 extends over 17 amino acids. The CDR3 region is CASSPLARGYGNQPQHF. CDR3 in DNA: TGTGCCAGTAGTCCCCTGGCGCGGGGGTACGGCAATCAGCCCCAGCATTTT. The full variable domain, with the rest looked up from reference TRBV19 and TRBJ1-5, is DGGITQSPKYLFRKEGQNVTLSCEQNLNHDAMYWYRQDPGQGLRLIYYSQIVNDFQKGDIAEGYSVSREKKESFPLTVTSAQKNPTAFYLCASSPLARGYGNQPQHFGDGTRLSIL.

The chain combines TRBV5-6 with TRBJ2-7, with 7 bases aligning to TRBD1. CDR3 length: 14 residues. The ends lost 4 bases at V and 2 bases at J; junction bases unmatched: 6. Germline V gene sequence: CDR1 SGHDT, CDR2 YYEEEE. The CDR3 sequence: CASSPSTGTYEQYF. CDR3 DNA: TGTGCCAGCAGCCCGTCGACAGGGACCTACGAGCAGTACTTC.

This clone was counted a single time. Here the CDR3 DNA reads TGTGCCAGCAGCTCACTCCGGGACAGAAAATATGATGAACTGTTTTTT. Translated: CASSSLRDRKYDELFF. The chain has TRBV13 and TRBJ1-4; 7 nucleotides align to TRBD1. Germline loops: CDR1 PRHDT, CDR2 FYEKMQ (reference sequence). V shed 4 bases and J 12 bases; nucleotides not matched to a gene: 17. The CDR3 runs to 16 residues.

The chain is built from TRBV7-8 and TRBJ1-5; 7 bases map to TRBD1. The V gene's germline CDR1 is SGHVS and CDR2 FQNEAQ. The CDR3 length is 17 residues. Unmatched junction bases numbered 7, after V lost 2 bases and J lost 0 bases. The DNA for the CDR3 is TGTGCCAGCAGCTTATGGGGACAGCTTTATAGCAATCAGCCCCAGCATTTT. The encoded protein is CASSLWGQLYSNQPQHF.

Only a few counts were recorded for this clone. The V gene is TRBV18, the J gene TRBJ2-3, with a tentative D call TRBD2 (5 bases). Germline V gives CDR1 KGHSH, CDR2 LQKENI. The CDR3 extends over 13 amino acids. Trimming removed 3 bases from V and 6 bases from J, with 10 bases in between. The CDR3 here is CASSPEVRDTQYF. The CDR3 DNA follows: TGTGCCAGCTCACCGGAGGTTCGGGATACGCAGTATTTT. Based on the CDR3 plus reference TRBV18 and TRBJ2-3, the full variable domain is NAGVMQNPRHLVRRRGQEARLRCSPMKGHSHVYWYRQLPEEGLKFMVYLQKENIIDESGMPKERFSAEFPKEGPSILRIQQVVRGDSAAYFCASSPEVRDTQYFGPGTRLTVL.

The gene calls are TRBV9 and TRBJ2-2, with a tentative D call TRBD1 (5 bases). Trimming left V 0 bases short and J 4 bases short, with 10 bases between. This CDR3 is 15 amino acids long. In germline, CDR1 is SGDLS, CDR2 YYNGEE. Written as DNA, the CDR3 is TGTGCCAGCAGCGTAGTCGACAGAGCCACCGGGGAGCTGTTTTTT. Translation: CASSVVDRATGELFF.

The V and J genes are TRBV9 and TRBJ2-6; 9 nucleotides agree with TRBD1. V shed 5 bases, J shed 4 bases, and the junction held 7 bases outside the gene matches. CDR1 and CDR2 (germline): SGDLS, YYNGEE. There are 16 residues in the CDR3. Written as DNA, the CDR3 is TGTGCCAGCAGGGGGACAGGGATCACCGGGGCCAACGTCCTGACTTTC. This sequence encodes CASRGTGITGANVLTF.

The gene calls are TRBV11-2 and TRBJ2-7; tentative D call: TRBD1 (5 bases). The V and J ends lost 1 base and 7 bases respectively, with 14 bases between them. Looked up from germline, CDR1 is SGHAT and CDR2 is FQNNGV. The CDR3 sequence is 14 residues long. The DNA of the CDR3 is TGTGCCAGCAGCTTAGGTTTTTTCTCAGGGGAGCAGTACTTC. It translates to CASSLGFFSGEQYF.

This chain links TRBV4-2 with TRBJ1-3, with D possibly TRBD1 on 6 matching bases. The CDR3 consists of 15 residues. CDR1 LGHNA and CDR2 YNFKEQ come from the germline V gene. V lost 1 base, J lost 2 bases, and 9 bases lay in between. The CDR3 here is CASSQGGGTGNTIYF. In DNA, the CDR3 is TGTGCCAGCAGCCAAGGAGGGGGAACTGGAAACACCATATATTTT.

The chain carries TRBV9 and TRBJ2-5; tentatively, D is TRBD2 (5 bases). Germline-derived CDR1 and CDR2 are SGDLS and YYNGEE. The CDR3 sequence is 16 residues long. V shed 0 bases and J shed 1 base, with 13 bases lying between them. The CDR3 nucleotides are TGTGCCAGCAGCGTAGGGAGCGGCGGGTCCCAAGAGACCCAGTACTTC. This translates into CASSVGSGGSQETQYF.

The J gene is TRBJ1-2, the V gene TRBV5-4; D is ambiguous. The CDR3 runs to 15 residues. V was cut by 4 bases and J by 4 bases, with 17 bases left in between. The germline V gene encodes CDR1 SGHNT and CDR2 YYREEE (reference sequence). The CDR3 loop is CASSLPGQTIYGYTF. The CDR3 DNA reads TGTGCCAGCAGCCTCCCCGGTCAAACCATCTATGGCTACACCTTC.

This clone was recorded only once. This rearrangement joins TRBV19 to TRBJ2-7; 9 nucleotides line up with TRBD1. This CDR3 is built from 14 residues. J lost 4 bases, V lost 8 bases, and 9 bases had no gene match. Germline CDR1 and CDR2: LNHDA and SQIVND (reference sequence). DNA for the CDR3: TGTGCCAGTGGTCAAACAGGGGGCGGGTACGAGCAGTACTTC. Translated, it gives CASGQTGGGYEQYF. The variable domain in full, with the rest retrieved from reference TRBV19 and TRBJ2-7, is DGGITQSPKYLFRKEGQNVTLSCEQNLNHDAMYWYRQDPGQGLRLIYYSQIVNDFQKGDIAEGYSVSREKKESFPLTVTSAQKNPTAFYLCASGQTGGGYEQYFGPGTRLTVT.

The chain employs TRBV2 and TRBJ2-1, with a weak D call TRBD1 (5 bases). The CDR3 is 15 amino acids. Trimming took 8 bases from V and 2 from J, leaving 16 bases between them. The germline CDR1 and CDR2 sequences are SNHLY and FYNNEI. In DNA, the CDR3 is TGTGCCAGCGAACAGAGACAGCTCCCCTACAATGAGCAGTTCTTC. This translates into CASEQRQLPYNEQFF.

This clone was seen only once. V and J are TRBV28 and TRBJ2-6; D might be TRBD1 (6 bases). Germline V gene sequence: CDR1 MDHEN, CDR2 SYDVKM. The germline V and J ends were trimmed by 1 base and 1 base, with 11 bases remaining between them. The length of the CDR3 is 17 residues. In DNA, the CDR3 is TGTGCCAGCAGTTTATCAGGGGACCCATCTGGGGCCAACGTCCTGACTTTC. Protein: CASSLSGDPSGANVLTF.